This T cell receptor (beta chain) comes out of a study of Ad26.COV2.S vaccination and SARS-CoV-2 variants. Study-wide background: The authors gave Ad26.COV2.S intramuscularly, either once or twice 56 days apart.

General observations from the study: Non-spike TCR breadth did not differ much between vaccine and placebo recipients.

Comments on this clone: Antigen unknown.

Treatment in this sample: roughly 20 received Ad26.COV2.S at low or high dose, single or two shots; 5 received placebo; per-sample allocation not given. Samples analyzed were those drawn on day 63 after the first vaccine or placebo injection. The donor was a Boston adult aged 18-55 years. Vaccine was an Ad26 vector expressing Wuhan-strain SARS-CoV-2 spike. The CDR3 has 11 residues. In germline, CDR1 is MNHEY, CDR2 SVGAGI. V gave up 8 bases and J gave up 4 bases, with 6 bases separating them. Profiling relied on immunoSEQ multiplex PCR, and the TCRdb table lists in-frame clones only, not all of them. The sample lists 410,000 or so clones, about 90% occurring once.

The source material was peripheral blood, sampled in a trial of Ad26.COV2.S vaccine versus placebo. The chain carries TRBV6-5 and TRBJ1-5, with D unclear. The source is a person between 18 and 60 years old who received the Ad26.COV2.S COVID-19 vaccine or a placebo. This CDR3 is CASQHNQPQHF. The CDR3 coding sequence is TGTGCCAGCCAGCATAATCAGCCCCAGCATTTT.